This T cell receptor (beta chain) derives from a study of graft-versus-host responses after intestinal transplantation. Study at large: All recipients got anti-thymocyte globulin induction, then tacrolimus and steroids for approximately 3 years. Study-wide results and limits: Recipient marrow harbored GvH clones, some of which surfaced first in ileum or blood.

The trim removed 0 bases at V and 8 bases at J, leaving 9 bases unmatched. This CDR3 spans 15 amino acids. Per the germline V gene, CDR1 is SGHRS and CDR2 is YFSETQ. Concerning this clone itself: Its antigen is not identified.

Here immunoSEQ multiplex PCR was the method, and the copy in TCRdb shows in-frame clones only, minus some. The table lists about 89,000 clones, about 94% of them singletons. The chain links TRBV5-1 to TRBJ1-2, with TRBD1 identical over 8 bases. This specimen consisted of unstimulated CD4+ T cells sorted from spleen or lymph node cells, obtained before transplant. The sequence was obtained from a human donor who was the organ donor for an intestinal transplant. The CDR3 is CASSLDHGGDRGYTF. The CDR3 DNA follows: TGCGCCAGCAGCTTGGACCACGGCGGGGACAGGGGCTACACCTTC.